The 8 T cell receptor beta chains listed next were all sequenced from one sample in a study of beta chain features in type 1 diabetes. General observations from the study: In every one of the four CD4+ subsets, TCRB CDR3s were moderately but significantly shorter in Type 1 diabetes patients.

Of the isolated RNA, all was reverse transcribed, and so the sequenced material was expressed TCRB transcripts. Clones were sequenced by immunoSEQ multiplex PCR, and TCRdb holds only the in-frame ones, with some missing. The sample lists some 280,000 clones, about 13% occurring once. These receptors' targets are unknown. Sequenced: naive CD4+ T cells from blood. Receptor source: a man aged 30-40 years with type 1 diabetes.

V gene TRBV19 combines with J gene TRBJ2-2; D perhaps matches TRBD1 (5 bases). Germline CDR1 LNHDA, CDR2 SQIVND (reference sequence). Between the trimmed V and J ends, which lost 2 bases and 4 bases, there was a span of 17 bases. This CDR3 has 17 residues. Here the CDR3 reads CASSINGRALFTGELFF. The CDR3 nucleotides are TGTGCCAGTAGTATAAATGGCAGGGCCCTCTTCACCGGGGAGCTGTTTTTT.

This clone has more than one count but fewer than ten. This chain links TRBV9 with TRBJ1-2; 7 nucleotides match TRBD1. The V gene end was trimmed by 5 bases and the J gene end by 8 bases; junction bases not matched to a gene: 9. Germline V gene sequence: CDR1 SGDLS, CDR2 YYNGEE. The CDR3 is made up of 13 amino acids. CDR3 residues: CASRTGDVSGYTF. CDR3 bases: TGTGCCAGCAGAACAGGGGACGTATCGGGCTACACCTTC.

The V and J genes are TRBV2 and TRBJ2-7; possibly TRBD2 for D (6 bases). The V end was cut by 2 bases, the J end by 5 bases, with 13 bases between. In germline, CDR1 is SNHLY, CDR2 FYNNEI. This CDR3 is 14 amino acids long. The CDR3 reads CASSEKRLGNEQYF. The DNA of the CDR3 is TGTGCCAGCAGTGAAAAGCGACTAGGCAACGAGCAGTACTTC.

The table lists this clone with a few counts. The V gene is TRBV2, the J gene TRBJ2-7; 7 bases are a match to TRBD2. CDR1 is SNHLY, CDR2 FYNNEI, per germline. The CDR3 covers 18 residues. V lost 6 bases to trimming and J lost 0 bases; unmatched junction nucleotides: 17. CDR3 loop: CASSLSGSSLLSSYEQYF. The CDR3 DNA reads TGTGCCAGCAGCCTTAGCGGGTCATCCCTCTTAAGCTCCTACGAGCAGTACTTC.

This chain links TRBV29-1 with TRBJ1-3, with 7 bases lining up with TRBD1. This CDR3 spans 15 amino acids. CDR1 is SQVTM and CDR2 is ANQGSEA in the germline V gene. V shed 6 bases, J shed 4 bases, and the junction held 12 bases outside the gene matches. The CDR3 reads CSVLVTGTGGNTIYF. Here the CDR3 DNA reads TGCAGCGTCTTGGTGACAGGGACGGGGGGAAACACCATATATTTT.

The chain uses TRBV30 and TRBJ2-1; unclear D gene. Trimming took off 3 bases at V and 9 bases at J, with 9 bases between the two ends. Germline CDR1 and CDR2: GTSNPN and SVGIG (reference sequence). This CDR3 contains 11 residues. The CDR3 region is CAWRGYLEQFF. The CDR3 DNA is TGTGCCTGGAGGGGCTACCTTGAGCAGTTCTTC.

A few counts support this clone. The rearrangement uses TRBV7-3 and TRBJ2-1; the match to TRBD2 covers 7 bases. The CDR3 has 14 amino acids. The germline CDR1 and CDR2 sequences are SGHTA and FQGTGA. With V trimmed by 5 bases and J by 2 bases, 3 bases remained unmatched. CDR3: CASSGGDTYNEQFF. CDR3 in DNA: TGTGCCAGCAGCGGGGGGGATACCTACAATGAGCAGTTCTTC.

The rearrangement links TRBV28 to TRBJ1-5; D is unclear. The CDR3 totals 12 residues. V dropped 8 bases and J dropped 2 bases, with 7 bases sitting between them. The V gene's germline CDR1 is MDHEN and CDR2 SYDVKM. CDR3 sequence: CASEVGNQPQHF. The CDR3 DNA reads TGTGCCAGCGAGGTGGGCAATCAGCCCCAGCATTTT.